This record covers a single TCR beta chain. Donors comprised healthy HIV-negative adults lacking recent acute infections or vaccinations. This record belongs to a study of shared clonotypes between healthy human individuals. Across the study: A couple of female and a few male donors aged 18 to 49 were enrolled.

Trimming shortened V by 0 bases and J by 3 bases, and 12 bases separated the two germline ends. CDR1 is LNHNV and CDR2 is YYDKDF in the germline V gene (reference sequence). The CDR3 runs to 15 residues. The material for each subset, its genomic DNA, was split evenly across several immunoSEQ plates. The protocol was immunoSEQ multiplex PCR, while the TCRdb copy is restricted to in-frame clones and leaves out a portion. This repertoire shows about 490,000 clones, about 82% found once; its top ten account for over 10%. The source material was PBMCs. The receptor was isolated from a woman aged 40 to 50 in good health. Some clones in this sample may be carry-over from other donors' samples. This sequence joins TRBV15 and TRBJ2-7, with TRBD2 as a possible D gene (5 bases). CDR3 DNA: TGTGCCACCAGCAGAGATTACGGGGTCAACTACGAGCAGTACTTC. Translated: CATSRDYGVNYEQYF.